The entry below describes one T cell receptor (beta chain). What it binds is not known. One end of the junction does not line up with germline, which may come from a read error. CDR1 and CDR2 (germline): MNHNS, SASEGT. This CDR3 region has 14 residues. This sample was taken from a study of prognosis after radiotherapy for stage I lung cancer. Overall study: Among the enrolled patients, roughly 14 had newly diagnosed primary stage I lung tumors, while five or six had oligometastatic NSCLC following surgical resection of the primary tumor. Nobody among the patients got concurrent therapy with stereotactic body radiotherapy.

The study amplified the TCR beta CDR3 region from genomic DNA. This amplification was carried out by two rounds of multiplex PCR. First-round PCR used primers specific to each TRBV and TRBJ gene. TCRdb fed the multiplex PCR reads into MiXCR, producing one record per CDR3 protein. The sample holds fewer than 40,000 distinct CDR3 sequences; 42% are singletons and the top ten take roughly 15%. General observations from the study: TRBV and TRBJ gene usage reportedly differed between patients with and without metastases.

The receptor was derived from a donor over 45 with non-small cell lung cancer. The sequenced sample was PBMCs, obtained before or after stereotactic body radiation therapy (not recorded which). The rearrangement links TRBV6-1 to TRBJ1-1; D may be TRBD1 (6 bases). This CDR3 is CVSSHGQTNTEDFF. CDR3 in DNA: TGTGTCAGCAGTCACGGACAGACGAACACTGAAGATTTCTTT.